A single sample is the source of the 16 T cell receptor beta chains below, sequenced in a study of blood T cell repertoires in COVID-19. Produced via immunoSEQ multiplex PCR; TCRdb's table is partial and in-frame only. Found here are 70,000 or so clones, roughly 80% of them singletons; the top ten hold around 9.6%. Sample: peripheral blood. These receptors all stem from a woman older than 75 with acute or convalescent COVID-19.

The V call is TRBV5-1, the J call TRBJ1-1; maybe TRBD1 (5 bases). Per the germline V gene, CDR1 is SGHRS and CDR2 is YFSETQ. With 4 bases removed from V and 4 bases from J, the gap between germline ends came to 11 bases. CDR3 length equals 13 residues. CDR3 in DNA: TGCGCCAGCAGCCTTGTTCAGGGCACTGAAGCTTTCTTT. Amino acid sequence: CASSLVQGTEAFF.

CDR3 DNA sequence: TGTGCCATCAGCCCCCTACAGAGAGGAGGGGTCGGCTACACCTTC. Residues: CAISPLQRGGVGYTF. This chain joins TRBV10-3 and TRBJ1-2; D may be TRBD1 (5 bases). The V end was cut by 6 bases, the J end by 8 bases, with 22 bases between. CDR3 length: 15 amino acids. Germline CDR1 ENHRY, CDR2 SYGVKD.

V gene TRBV15 combines with J gene TRBJ2-5, with D perhaps TRBD2 (6 bases). V lost 0 bases and J lost 9, with 20 bases in between. The CDR3 has 16 amino acids. Germline V gives CDR1 LNHNV, CDR2 YYDKDF (reference sequence). In DNA, the CDR3 is TGTGCCACCAGCAGAGATCTGGGGTCCTCGAGGGAGGCCCAGTACTTC. Protein: CATSRDLGSSREAQYF. The full variable domain, with the rest looked up from reference TRBV15 and TRBJ2-5, is DAMVIQNPRYQVTQFGKPVTLSCSQTLNHNVMYWYQQKSSQAPKLLFHYYDKDFNNEADTPDNFQSRRPNTSFCFLDIRSPGLGDTAMYLCATSRDLGSSREAQYFGPGTRLLVL.

The V gene is TRBV10-3, the J gene TRBJ1-5, with D uncertain. The CDR3 length is 12 residues. Trimming left V 4 bases short and J 5 bases short, with 6 bases between. In germline, CDR1 is ENHRY, CDR2 SYGVKD. The CDR3 is CAISGTDQPQHF. The CDR3 nucleotides are TGTGCCATCAGTGGCACAGATCAGCCCCAGCATTTT.

The gene calls are TRBV27 and TRBJ1-1, with 12 nucleotides matching TRBD1. CDR1 MNHEY and CDR2 SMNVEV come from the germline V gene (reference sequence). Trimming cost V 5 bases and J 5 bases; bases outside gene matches: 9. The CDR3 totals 16 residues. CDR3 protein: CASSPGQGAIGTEAFF. The CDR3 bases are TGTGCCAGCAGTCCGGGACAGGGGGCGATTGGTACTGAAGCTTTCTTT.

The chain uses TRBV5-1 and TRBJ2-2, with a weak D call TRBD2 (7 bases). This CDR3 has 14 amino acids. Germline assignment: CDR1 SGHRS and CDR2 YFSETQ. Trimming pared 3 bases from V and 7 bases from J, leaving 13 bases between. In nucleotides, the CDR3 is TGCGCCAGCAGCTCCGGGGGGCGGGACGGGGAGCTGTTTTTT. Its translation is CASSSGGRDGELFF.

The chain links TRBV10-1 to TRBJ2-3, with 11 bases identical to TRBD2. The junction had 4 bases not matched to a gene; V was cut back by 3 bases and J by 2 bases. The length of the CDR3 is 16 residues. CDR1 is WNHNN and CDR2 is SYGVQD in the germline V gene (reference sequence). The CDR3 sequence is CASSDLTSGDTDTQYF. The CDR3 nucleotides are TGCGCCAGCAGTGACCTGACTAGCGGGGACACAGATACGCAGTATTTT.

This clone was seen more than once but under ten times. The genes are TRBV5-1 and TRBJ2-1; TRBD1 matches 7 bases. Germline V gene data show CDR1 as SGHRS and CDR2 as YFSETQ. V shed 3 bases, J shed 2 bases, and the junction held 8 bases outside the gene matches. CDR3 length equals 16 residues. This chain's CDR3 is CASSSPGQLTYNEQFF. The CDR3 DNA is TGCGCCAGCAGCTCCCCGGGACAGCTAACCTACAATGAGCAGTTCTTC.

This clone was detected only once. The chain has TRBV5-1 and TRBJ2-5; a weak D match, TRBD1 (6 bases). Germline V gene lookup returns CDR1 SGHRS and CDR2 YFSETQ. CDR3 size: 16 residues. Trimming shortened V by 1 base and J by 1 base, and 14 bases separated the two germline ends. In nucleotides, the CDR3 is TGCGCCAGCAGCTTGCGGGGACGGGACACCCAAGAGACCCAGTACTTC. Its protein is CASSLRGRDTQETQYF. The variable domain in full, with the rest retrieved from reference TRBV5-1 and TRBJ2-5, is KAGVTQTPRYLIKTRGQQVTLSCSPISGHRSVSWYQQTPGQGLQFLFEYFSETQRNKGNFPGRFSGRQFSNSRSEMNVSTLELGDSALYLCASSLRGRDTQETQYFGPGTRLLVL.

This sequence joins TRBV18 and TRBJ2-1; 13 bases are a match to TRBD2. In germline, CDR1 is KGHSH, CDR2 LQKENI. This CDR3 is 16 amino acids long. The J segment lost 5 bases and the V segment lost 1 base, leaving 2 bases of the junction unmatched. In DNA, the CDR3 is TGTGCCAGCTCACCACAACTAGCGGGGGGGCACAATGAGCAGTTCTTC. Amino acid sequence: CASSPQLAGGHNEQFF.

This rearrangement joins TRBV5-6 to TRBJ1-6; D remains ambiguous. The CDR3 contains 16 residues. Per the germline V gene, CDR1 is SGHDT and CDR2 is YYEEEE. The V end lost 4 bases, the J end lost 7 bases, and 18 bases lay between the germline ends. The CDR3: CASSPYRGLGNSPLHF. CDR3 DNA: TGTGCCAGCAGCCCTTACAGAGGGCTAGGGAATTCACCCCTCCACTTT.

The chain employs TRBV19 and TRBJ1-2, with 7 bases lining up with TRBD1. CDR1 is LNHDA, CDR2 SQIVND, per germline (reference sequence). V was pared by 4 bases and J by 0 bases, with 5 bases of the junction left unmatched. There are 15 residues in the CDR3. The chain's CDR3 is CASSTDRASNYGYTF. CDR3 nucleotide sequence: TGTGCCAGTAGTACCGACAGGGCCTCTAACTATGGCTACACCTTC.

The rearrangement links TRBV19 to TRBJ1-1; no firm D call. V was pared by 9 bases and J by 0 bases, with 11 bases between. CDR3 length: 13 residues. Germline V CDR1 and CDR2: LNHDA, SQIVND (reference sequence). The CDR3 loop is CASRLMLNTEAFF. In nucleotides, the CDR3 is TGTGCCAGCCGGTTGATGTTGAACACTGAAGCTTTCTTT.

The chain combines TRBV6-5 with TRBJ1-2; 10 positions agree with TRBD1. The CDR3 runs 15 residues. Losses at the gene ends were 6 bases for V and 9 bases for J; bases not matched to a gene: 13. Germline CDR1 is MNHEY and CDR2 is SVGAGI. CDR3 in amino acids: CASRDNSGQGFRYTF. The CDR3 DNA is TGTGCCAGCAGGGACAACTCGGGACAGGGGTTTCGCTACACCTTC.

V gene TRBV7-6 combines with J gene TRBJ2-2; 9 positions match TRBD2. Per germline, CDR1 SGHVS and CDR2 FNYEAQ. J gave up 5 bases and V 5 bases, and 9 bases lay outside the gene matches. The CDR3 is 16 residues long. The CDR3 spells CASSGWAGGSTGELFF. The CDR3 DNA follows: TGTGCCAGCAGCGGATGGGCGGGGGGGTCTACCGGGGAGCTGTTTTTT. Full variable domain (missing parts from reference TRBV7-6 and TRBJ2-2): GAGVSQSPRYKVTKRGQDVALRCDPISGHVSLYWYRQALGQGPEFLTYFNYEAQQDKSGLPNDRFSAERPEGSISTLTIQRTEQRDSAMYRCASSGWAGGSTGELFFGEGSRLTVL.

The chain carries TRBV7-8 and TRBJ2-5, with D hard to call. V was pared by 5 bases and J by 4 bases, with 5 bases between. Germline-derived CDR1 and CDR2 are SGHVS and FQNEAQ. The length of the CDR3 is 11 residues. As DNA, the CDR3 is TGTGCCAGCAGCCCCTTAGAGACCCAGTACTTC. Translating gives CASSPLETQYF. Full variable domain (outside the CDR3, taken from reference TRBV7-8 and TRBJ2-5): GAGVSQSPRYKVAKRGQDVALRCDPISGHVSLFWYQQALGQGPEFLTYFQNEAQLDKSGLPSDRFFAERPEGSVSTLKIQRTQQEDSAVYLCASSPLETQYFGPGTRLLVL.